This T cell receptor (beta chain) was identified during a study of T cell repertoires in cytomegalovirus infection. About the study: Peptides in the study included HLA-C-restricted and HLA-B-restricted CMV epitopes. Both CMV infection and a matching HLA type were indicated by public TCR beta signatures. Notes on the study in general: Predominance within the ex vivo response was attributable to HLA-C-restricted CMV-specific TCR beta clonotypes. Summed frequency of public TCR beta families distinguished CMV carriers with the relevant HLA.

TCRdb re-called the reads through MiXCR, storing one row per CDR3 protein. The sample holds 400,000 to 600,000 distinct CDR3 sequences, about 39% seen once. This clonotype was seen a single time. Its antigen is undetermined. This CDR3 has 15 residues. The V end lost 4 bases, the J end lost 1 base, and 10 bases lay between the germline ends. The J gene is TRBJ2-2, the V gene TRBV12-3 or TRBV12-4; the D is unclear. This receptor was obtained from a human donor in good health (CMV status not recorded). Some clones in this sample may be carry-over from other donors' samples. Material: cultured PBMCs, obtained from culture after CMV antigen stimulation. CDR3: CASSWGLGNTGELFF. The CDR3 DNA follows: TGTGCCAGCAGTTGGGGTCTGGGGAACACCGGGGAGCTGTTTTTT.